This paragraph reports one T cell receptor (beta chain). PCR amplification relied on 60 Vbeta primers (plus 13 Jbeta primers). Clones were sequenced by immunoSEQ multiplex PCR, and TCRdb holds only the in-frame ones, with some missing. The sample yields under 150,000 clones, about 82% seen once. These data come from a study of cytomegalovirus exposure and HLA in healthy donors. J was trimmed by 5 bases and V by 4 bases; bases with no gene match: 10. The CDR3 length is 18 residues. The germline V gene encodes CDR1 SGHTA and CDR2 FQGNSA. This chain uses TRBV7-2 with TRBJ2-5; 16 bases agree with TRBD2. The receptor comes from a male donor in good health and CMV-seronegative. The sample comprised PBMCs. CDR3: CASSSTGLAGGAYETQYF. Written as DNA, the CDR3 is TGTGCCAGCAGCTCCACGGGACTAGCGGGGGGGGCCTATGAGACCCAGTACTTC. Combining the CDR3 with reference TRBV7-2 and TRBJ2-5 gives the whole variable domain GAGVSQSPSNKVTEKGKDVELRCDPISGHTALYWYRQSLGQGLEFLIYFQGNSAPDKSGLPSDRFSAERTGGSVSTLTIQRTQQEDSAVYLCASSSTGLAGGAYETQYFGPGTRLLVL.